This TCR beta chain appears in the sequencing data of a study of T cell repertoires in cytomegalovirus infection. At the level of the study: The public TCR beta signatures pointed to both CMV infection and matching HLA type. Study-level results: The study found HLA-C-restricted CMV-specific TCR beta clonotypes dominating the ex vivo response. Cumulated frequencies of public TCR beta families served to identify carriers of CMV plus the relevant HLA.

This clonotype was recorded a few times. Its antigen is not identified. The germline V gene encodes CDR1 SGHTA and CDR2 FQGNSA. The CDR3 sequence is 15 residues long. Trimming stripped 5 bases from V and 7 bases from J, with 15 bases between. TCRdb used MiXCR to reprocess the reads, holding one entry per CDR3 protein. The sample lists approximately 150,000 distinct CDR3 sequences, about 15% occurring once. The TCR originated in a human donor in good health (CMV status not recorded). Some clones in this sample may be carry-over from other donors' samples. The rearrangement joins TRBV7-2 to TRBJ1-6; perhaps TRBD1 as D (5 bases). Material for sequencing was CD8+ T cells from PBMCs. CDR3 sequence: CASSPRRTPNSPLHF. CDR3 in DNA: TGTGCCAGCAGCCCAAGACGGACACCCAATTCACCCCTCCACTTT. Using reference TRBV7-2 and TRBJ1-6 for the parts outside the CDR3, the full variable domain is GAGVSQSPSNKVTEKGKDVELRCDPISGHTALYWYRQSLGQGLEFLIYFQGNSAPDKSGLPSDRFSAERTGGSVSTLTIQRTQQEDSAVYLCASSPRRTPNSPLHFGNGTRLTVT.